These T cell receptor beta chains were read from a single sample in a study of shared clonotypes between healthy human individuals. Sequencing was performed with immunoSEQ multiplex PCR; in TCRdb, only in-frame clones are kept and a portion is missing. The sample holds hundreds of thousands of clones, around 78% seen once. Sequencing input: memory CD4+ T cells sorted from blood. These receptors all stem from a woman in her 30s in good health. The CDR3 runs from the conserved cysteine through the conserved F or W. Each record gives: CDR3 DNA, CDR3 protein, J gene, V gene, D gene, clone size, CDR3 length. The D gene is left open where the match is weak. Size is stated for part of the rows, as once, few or many counts, or as a class when the clone is expanded.

CDR3nt: TGCGCCAGCAGCTTGCAAGCGGACAATGAGCAGTTCTTC; CDR3aa: CASSLQADNEQFF; j_gene: TRBJ2-1; v_gene: TRBV5-1; d_gene: .; abundance: .; len: 13
CDR3nt: TGTGCCAGCAGCTTAGTTTGGGACCAAGAGACCCAGTACTTC; CDR3aa: CASSLVWDQETQYF; j_gene: TRBJ2-5; v_gene: TRBV7-2; d_gene: .; abundance: many; len: 14
CDR3nt: TGTGCCAGCACCCGGACAGGGGAGGCTCAGCCCCAGCATTTT; CDR3aa: CASTRTGEAQPQHF; j_gene: TRBJ1-5; v_gene: TRBV6-1; d_gene: TRBD1; abundance: .; len: 14
CDR3nt: TGTGCCAGTAGTGCCAAGGACAGGGGGCGTTTTGAAGCTTTCTTT; CDR3aa: CASSAKDRGRFEAFF; j_gene: TRBJ1-1; v_gene: TRBV19; d_gene: TRBD1; abundance: .; len: 15
CDR3nt: TGCGCCAGCAGTGACGGGGGGCGTCGAAGCTCCTACAATGAGCAGTTCTTC; CDR3aa: CASSDGGRRSSYNEQFF; j_gene: TRBJ2-1; v_gene: TRBV10-1; d_gene: .; abundance: .; len: 17
CDR3nt: TGTGCCAGCAGTTCGAACAGGGGCGACGAGCAGTACTTC; CDR3aa: CASSSNRGDEQYF; j_gene: TRBJ2-7; v_gene: TRBV27; d_gene: TRBD1; abundance: .; len: 13
CDR3nt: TGCGCCAGCAGCCCTAGGGAATTAGTGGTATACGAGCAGTACTTC; CDR3aa: CASSPRELVVYEQYF; j_gene: TRBJ2-7; v_gene: TRBV5-1; d_gene: .; abundance: once; len: 15
CDR3nt: TGTGCCAGCAGTCTAACCGGGACAGCCTACAATGAGCAGTTCTTC; CDR3aa: CASSLTGTAYNEQFF; j_gene: TRBJ2-1; v_gene: TRBV14; d_gene: TRBD1; abundance: .; len: 15
CDR3nt: TGTGCCAGCAGCGTTGGGACAGGGGGGGAACAGCCCCAGCATTTT; CDR3aa: CASSVGTGGEQPQHF; j_gene: TRBJ1-5; v_gene: TRBV9; d_gene: TRBD1; abundance: .; len: 15
CDR3nt: TGTGCCAGCAGCTTGGGAGTTGACAGGGAGGAGACCCAGTACTTC; CDR3aa: CASSLGVDREETQYF; j_gene: TRBJ2-5; v_gene: TRBV5-4; d_gene: TRBD1; abundance: .; len: 15
CDR3nt: TGTGCCTGGAGTTACACTCGGGACTTTGGGACTTTCTTT; CDR3aa: CAWSYTRDFGTFF; j_gene: TRBJ1-1; v_gene: TRBV30; d_gene: .; abundance: few; len: 13
CDR3nt: TGCGCCAGCAGCCGTTTAAACTTTAGGAATGAGCAGTTCTTC; CDR3aa: CASSRLNFRNEQFF; j_gene: TRBJ2-1; v_gene: TRBV5-1; d_gene: .; abundance: .; len: 14
CDR3nt: TGCGCCAGCAGCTACGGACAGACCGGGGAGCTGTTTTTT; CDR3aa: CASSYGQTGELFF; j_gene: TRBJ2-2; v_gene: TRBV5-1; d_gene: .; abundance: many; len: 13
CDR3nt: TGTGCCAGCAGCCCCGGGACACCCCGGGGGGCCCAGTACTTC; CDR3aa: CASSPGTPRGAQYF; j_gene: TRBJ2-5; v_gene: TRBV14; d_gene: .; abundance: .; len: 14
CDR3nt: TGTGCCAGCTCACCTCGAGGGGATCAGCCCCAGCATTTT; CDR3aa: CASSPRGDQPQHF; j_gene: TRBJ1-5; v_gene: TRBV18; d_gene: .; abundance: .; len: 13
CDR3nt: TGTGCCAGCAGCTTTCAGGTATCCTACGAGCAGTACTTC; CDR3aa: CASSFQVSYEQYF; j_gene: TRBJ2-7; v_gene: TRBV11-2; d_gene: .; abundance: .; len: 13
CDR3nt: TGTGCCAGCAGCCAAGAAGGGCCCAGGGGGGCGGGCACCGGGGAGCTGTTTTTT; CDR3aa: CASSQEGPRGAGTGELFF; j_gene: TRBJ2-2; v_gene: TRBV4-2; d_gene: .; abundance: once; len: 18
CDR3nt: TGTGCCAGCAGCCAAGGGGGAGACACCTATGGCTACACCTTC; CDR3aa: CASSQGGDTYGYTF; j_gene: TRBJ1-2; v_gene: TRBV6-5; d_gene: .; abundance: many; len: 14
CDR3nt: TGTGCCAGCAGTTTGTCGTACGGTCAGCATTTT; CDR3aa: CASSLSYGQHF; j_gene: TRBJ1-5; v_gene: TRBV28; d_gene: .; abundance: .; len: 11
CDR3nt: TGTGCCAGTGGGGGAACAGGGGGCCGGCAGCCCCAGCATTTT; CDR3aa: CASGGTGGRQPQHF; j_gene: TRBJ1-5; v_gene: TRBV19; d_gene: TRBD1; abundance: .; len: 14
CDR3nt: TGCGCCAGCAGCCAAAGTTACCCAGGGGGCACAGATACGCAGTATTTT; CDR3aa: CASSQSYPGGTDTQYF; j_gene: TRBJ2-3; v_gene: TRBV4-1; d_gene: .; abundance: .; len: 16
CDR3nt: TGTGCCACCAAAATCGGTAGCTCCTACGAGCAGTACTTC; CDR3aa: CATKIGSSYEQYF; j_gene: TRBJ2-7; v_gene: TRBV2; d_gene: .; abundance: .; len: 13
CDR3nt: TGTGCCAGCAGTTCCCAGCCGATTTACGAGCAGTACTTC; CDR3aa: CASSSQPIYEQYF; j_gene: TRBJ2-7; v_gene: TRBV6-5; d_gene: .; abundance: .; len: 13